This T cell receptor beta chain derives from a study of cytomegalovirus exposure and HLA in healthy donors. With 60 Vbeta and 13 Jbeta primers, the PCR was carried out. Under the authors' procedure: An analysis that came later counted roughly 80 million unique TCR beta chains, around 10 million shared. This table comes from immunoSEQ multiplex PCR, and its TCRdb copy is limited to in-frame clones, with some not included. That table furnishes V, J and clone size, whereas the DNA furnished D and trimming. The sample data list fewer than 110,000 clones. Study outcomes and limitations: Researchers reported in a later analysis that a missense DCLRE1C variant was tied to TCR beta V- and J-gene trimming. Over 15,000 TCR beta sequences were associated with HLA alleles at 0.05 false discovery rate in a later analysis. Most of the CMV-associated TCR beta chains (in a later analysis) appeared to be HLA-restricted.

Notes on this clone: Its specificity is not known.

Material: PBMCs. This TCR came from a man aged 40-50 years in good health and CMV-seronegative.

The CDR3 DNA reads TGTGCCTGGAATCTAGCGGGGGGGCGAGAGACCCAGTACTTC. This codes for CAWNLAGGRETQYF. This rearrangement joins TRBV30 to TRBJ2-5, with 12 positions matching TRBD2. Per the germline V gene, CDR1 is GTSNPN and CDR2 is SVGIG (reference sequence). V was clipped by 4 bases and J by 4 bases; unmatched bases: 4. The CDR3 length is 14 residues.